The T cell receptor beta chain described here comes from a study of regulatory T cells in long-lasting Graves disease. Notes on the study in general: The study found TRBV28, TRBJ1-2 and TRBJ2-5 favored in persistent disease.

The sample's time point: newly diagnosed GD, antithyroid drugs for less than 3 months. Generation of the TCR library employed RNA extracted from PBMCs. Guidelines of the American Thyroid Association were used to diagnose Graves' disease. Per germline, CDR1 SGHTS and CDR2 YDEGEE. Trimming removed 0 bases at V and 2 bases at J, with 10 bases between. This CDR3 comprises 15 residues. iRepertoire HTBI primers and Arm-PCR of CDR3 regions built TCR beta libraries. A single record per CDR3 protein comes from TCRdb applying MiXCR to the multiplex PCR reads. The table records about 430,000 distinct CDR3 sequences, 15% of them present only once. This clonotype turned up a few times. Antigen unknown. The data also belong to a second study, concerning T cells in Graves' hyperthyroidism and ophthalmopathy.

The chain carries TRBV5-8 and TRBJ2-3; D is unclear. The sample was peripheral blood mononuclear cells (PBMCs), taken at new diagnosis, from a patient treated with antithyroid drugs. This clonotype was sampled from a woman aged 35 to 49 with Graves disease. The CDR3 DNA reads as TGTGCCAGCAGCTTGGGGGATCTGGTCACAGATACGCAGTATTTT. It is translated as CASSLGDLVTDTQYF.